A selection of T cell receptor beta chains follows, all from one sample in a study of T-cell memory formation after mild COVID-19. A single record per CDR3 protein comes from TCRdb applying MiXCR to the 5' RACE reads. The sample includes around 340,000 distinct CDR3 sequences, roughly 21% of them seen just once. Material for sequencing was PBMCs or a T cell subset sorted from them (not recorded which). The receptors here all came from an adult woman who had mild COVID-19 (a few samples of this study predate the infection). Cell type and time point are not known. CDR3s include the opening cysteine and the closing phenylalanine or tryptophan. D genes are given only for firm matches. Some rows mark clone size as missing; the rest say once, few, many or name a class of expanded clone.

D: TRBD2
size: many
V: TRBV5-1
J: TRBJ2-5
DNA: TGTGCCAGCAGTTCGGGACTAGCGGGGGGAGAGACCCAGTACTTC
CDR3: CASSSGLAGGETQYF

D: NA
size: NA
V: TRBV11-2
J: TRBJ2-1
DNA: TGTGCCAGCAGCTTAGGTGCCAGTACAACCGTTAGTGAGCAGTTCTTC
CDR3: CASSLGASTTVSEQFF

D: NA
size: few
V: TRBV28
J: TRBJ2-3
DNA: TGTGCCAGCAGTCCGAATATCCCAGATACGCAGTATTTT
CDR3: CASSPNIPDTQYF

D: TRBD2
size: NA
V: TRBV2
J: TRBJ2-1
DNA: TGTGCCAGCAGTGAAACCCTTCTAGCGGGAGTCATCAATGAGCAGTTCTTC
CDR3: CASSETLLAGVINEQFF

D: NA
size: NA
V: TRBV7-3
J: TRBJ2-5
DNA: TGTGCCAGCAGCTTAGGTGTCGGCCCCGAGGGTACCCAGTACTTC
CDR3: CASSLGVGPEGTQYF

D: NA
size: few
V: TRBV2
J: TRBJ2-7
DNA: TGTGCCAGCAGTGAAGCTATAGCAACCTACGAGCAGTACTTC
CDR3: CASSEAIATYEQYF

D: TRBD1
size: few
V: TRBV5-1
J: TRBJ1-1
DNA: TGCGCCAGCAGCTTGGAGGGACAGGGGGTATGGTCTGAAGCTTTCTTT
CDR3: CASSLEGQGVWSEAFF

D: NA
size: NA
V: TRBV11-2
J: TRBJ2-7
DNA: TGTGCCAGCAGCTTAGTCGGGGAGACTCGGGGCTACGAGCAGTACTTC
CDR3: CASSLVGETRGYEQYF

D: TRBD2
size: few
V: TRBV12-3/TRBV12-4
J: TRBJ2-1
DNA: TGTGCCAGCAGTCTCCCGGGACTAGCGGGAGGACCCTACAATGAGCAGTTCTTC
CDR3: CASSLPGLAGGPYNEQFF

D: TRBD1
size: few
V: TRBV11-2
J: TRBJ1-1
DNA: TGTGCCAGCAGACAGGGGTATTCGAACACTGAAGCTTTCTTT
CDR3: CASRQGYSNTEAFF

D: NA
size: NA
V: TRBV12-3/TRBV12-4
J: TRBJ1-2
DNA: TGTGCCAGCAGTTTACAGGGGTTTGGCTACACCTTC
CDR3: CASSLQGFGYTF

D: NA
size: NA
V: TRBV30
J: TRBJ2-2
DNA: TGTGCCTGGGATCCCGGACTTGGCGGGGAGCTGTTTTTT
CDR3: CAWDPGLGGELFF

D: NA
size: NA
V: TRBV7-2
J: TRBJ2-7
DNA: TGTGCCAGCAGCTTGAGCAGGGCCAAGGAGCAGTACTTC
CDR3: CASSLSRAKEQYF

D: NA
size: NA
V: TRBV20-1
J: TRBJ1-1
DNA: TGCAGTGCTAGACCCGGGTTTAGGGCGACCGGAGGGGACACTGAAGCTTTCTTT
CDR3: CSARPGFRATGGDTEAFF

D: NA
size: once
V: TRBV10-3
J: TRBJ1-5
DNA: TGTGCCATCAGTGAGTCGAGCACCCGGATTGCACTGACAGGCTACTATCAGCCCCAGCATTTT
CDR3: CAISESSTRIALTGYYQPQHF

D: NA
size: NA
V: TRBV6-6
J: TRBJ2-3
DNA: TGTGCCAGCCGGGACCACGCCACAGATACGCAGTATTTT
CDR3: CASRDHATDTQYF

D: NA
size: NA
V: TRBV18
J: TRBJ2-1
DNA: TGTGCCAGCTCAGAGATTTCAGGGTTTTACAATGAGCAGTTCTTC
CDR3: CASSEISGFYNEQFF

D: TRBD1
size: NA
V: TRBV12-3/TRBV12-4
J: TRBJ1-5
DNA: TGTGCCAGCAGCTCGGGACAGGGGGTTAGGTCGGGCAATCAGCCCCAGCATTTT
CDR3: CASSSGQGVRSGNQPQHF